The 3 T cell receptor beta chains given below trace back to one sample, sequenced in a study of blood T cell repertoires in COVID-19. Here immunoSEQ multiplex PCR was the method, and the copy in TCRdb shows in-frame clones only, minus some. The sample lists under 130,000 clones, 81% occurring once. Material for sequencing was peripheral blood. These receptors all come from a man older than 75 with acute or convalescent COVID-19.

The CDR3 nucleotides read TGTGCCAGCAGCACCTATGGGACCCAGTACTTC. This encodes CASSTYGTQYF. The V gene is TRBV11-2, the J gene TRBJ2-5, with D unclear. Germline CDR1 reads SGHAT; CDR2 reads FQNNGV. Trimming took 5 bases from V and 7 from J, leaving 8 bases between them. There are 11 residues in the CDR3.

J is TRBJ2-3 and V is TRBV18, with D perhaps matching TRBD2 (5 bases). Germline V gene lookup returns CDR1 KGHSH and CDR2 LQKENI. CDR3 length equals 14 residues. V was clipped by 4 bases and J by 3 bases, with 11 bases between them. The CDR3 spells CASSRSGMTDTQYF. The CDR3 region has the DNA TGTGCCAGCTCACGTTCGGGAATGACAGATACGCAGTATTTT. The full variable domain, completed using reference TRBV18 and TRBJ2-3, is NAGVMQNPRHLVRRRGQEARLRCSPMKGHSHVYWYRQLPEEGLKFMVYLQKENIIDESGMPKERFSAEFPKEGPSILRIQQVVRGDSAAYFCASSRSGMTDTQYFGPGTRLTVL.

This clone was counted at least ten times. The chain joins TRBV27 to TRBJ1-2, with 11 nucleotides matching TRBD1. The CDR3 has 13 amino acids. V lost 4 bases and J lost 6; bases outside the gene matches: 1. Germline CDR1 and CDR2: MNHEY and SMNVEV (reference sequence). CDR3 region: CASSWGQGDGYTF. In nucleotides, the CDR3 is TGTGCCAGCAGTTGGGGACAGGGGGATGGCTACACCTTC.